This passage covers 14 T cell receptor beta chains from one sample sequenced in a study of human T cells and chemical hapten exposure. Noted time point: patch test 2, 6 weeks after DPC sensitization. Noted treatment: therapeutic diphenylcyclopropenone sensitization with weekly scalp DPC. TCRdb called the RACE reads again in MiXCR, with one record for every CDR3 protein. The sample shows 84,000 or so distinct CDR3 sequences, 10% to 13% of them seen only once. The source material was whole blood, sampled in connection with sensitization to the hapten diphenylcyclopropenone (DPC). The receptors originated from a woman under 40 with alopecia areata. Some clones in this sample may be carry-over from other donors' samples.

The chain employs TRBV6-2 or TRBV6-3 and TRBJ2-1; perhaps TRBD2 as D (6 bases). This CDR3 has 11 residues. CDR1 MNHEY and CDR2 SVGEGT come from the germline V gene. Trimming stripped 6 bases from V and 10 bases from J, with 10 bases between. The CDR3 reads CASSGRGEQFF. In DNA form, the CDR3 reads TGTGCCAGCAGCGGCCGGGGGGAGCAGTTCTTC.

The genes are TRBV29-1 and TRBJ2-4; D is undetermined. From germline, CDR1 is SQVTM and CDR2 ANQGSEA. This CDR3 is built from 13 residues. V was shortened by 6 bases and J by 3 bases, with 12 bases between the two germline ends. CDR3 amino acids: CSVLDKGKNIQYF. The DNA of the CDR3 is TGCAGCGTCTTAGACAAAGGCAAAAACATTCAGTACTTC.

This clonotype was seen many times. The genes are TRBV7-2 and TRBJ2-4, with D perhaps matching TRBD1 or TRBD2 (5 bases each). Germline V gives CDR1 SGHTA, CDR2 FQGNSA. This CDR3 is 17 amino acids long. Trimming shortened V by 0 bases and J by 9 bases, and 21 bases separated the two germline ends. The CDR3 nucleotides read TGTGCCAGCAGCTTAGCGGGGGATAACAGGAATCGTGGCATTCAGTACTTC. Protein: CASSLAGDNRNRGIQYF.

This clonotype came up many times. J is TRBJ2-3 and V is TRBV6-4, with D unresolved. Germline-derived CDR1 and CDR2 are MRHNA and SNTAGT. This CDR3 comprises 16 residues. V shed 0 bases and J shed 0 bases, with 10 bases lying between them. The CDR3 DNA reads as TGTGCCAGCAGTGACTCGGTCTCTGGTAGCACAGATACGCAGTATTTT. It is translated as CASSDSVSGSTDTQYF.

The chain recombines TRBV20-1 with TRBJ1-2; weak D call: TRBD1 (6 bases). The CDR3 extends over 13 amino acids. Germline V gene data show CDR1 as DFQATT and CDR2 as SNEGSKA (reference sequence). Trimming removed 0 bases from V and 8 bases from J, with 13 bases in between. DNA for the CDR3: TGCAGTGCTAGAGATTCACAGGGCAAGGGCTACACCTTC. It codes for CSARDSQGKGYTF.

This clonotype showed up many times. CDR3 sequence reads: CASSYNNEQFF. For the CDR3, the DNA is TGTGCCAGCAGCTACAACAATGAGCAGTTCTTC. The J gene is TRBJ2-1, the V gene TRBV7-2; no reliable D call. Deletions cut 4 bases from V and 5 bases from J, with 3 bases between. Germline CDR1 and CDR2: SGHTA and FQGNSA. The CDR3 length is 11 residues. The whole variable domain, remainder taken from reference TRBV7-2 and TRBJ2-1, is GAGVSQSPSNKVTEKGKDVELRCDPISGHTALYWYRQSLGQGLEFLIYFQGNSAPDKSGLPSDRFSAERTGGSVSTLTIQRTQQEDSAVYLCASSYNNEQFFGPGTRLTVL.

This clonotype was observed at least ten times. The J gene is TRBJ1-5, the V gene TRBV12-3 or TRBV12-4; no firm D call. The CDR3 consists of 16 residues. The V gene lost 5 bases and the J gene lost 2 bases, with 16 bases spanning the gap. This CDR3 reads CASSTNHLTGNQPQHF. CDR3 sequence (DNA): TGTGCCAGCAGTACCAACCATCTCACGGGCAATCAGCCCCAGCATTTT.

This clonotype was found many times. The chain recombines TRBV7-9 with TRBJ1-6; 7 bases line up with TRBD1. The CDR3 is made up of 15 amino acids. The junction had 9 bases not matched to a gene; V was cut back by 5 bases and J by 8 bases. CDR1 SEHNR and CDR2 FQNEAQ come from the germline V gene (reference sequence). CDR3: CASSPTGIDHSPLHF. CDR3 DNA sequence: TGTGCCAGCAGCCCGACAGGGATCGATCATTCACCCCTCCACTTT.

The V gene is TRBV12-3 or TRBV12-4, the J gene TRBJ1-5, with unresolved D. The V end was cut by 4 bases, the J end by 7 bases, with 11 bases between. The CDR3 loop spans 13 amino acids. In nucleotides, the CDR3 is TGTGCCAGCAGTTCGACCCCGACACAGCCCCAGCATTTT. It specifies CASSSTPTQPQHF.

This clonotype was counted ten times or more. CDR3 DNA sequence: TGTGCCAGCAGCCCAGGTACGGCCGAGCAGTTCTTC. Protein sequence: CASSPGTAEQFF. This rearrangement joins TRBV7-9 to TRBJ2-1; no clear D. The V gene lost 5 bases and the J gene lost 10 bases, with 12 bases spanning the gap. This CDR3 has 12 residues. Germline CDR1 and CDR2: SEHNR and FQNEAQ (reference sequence).

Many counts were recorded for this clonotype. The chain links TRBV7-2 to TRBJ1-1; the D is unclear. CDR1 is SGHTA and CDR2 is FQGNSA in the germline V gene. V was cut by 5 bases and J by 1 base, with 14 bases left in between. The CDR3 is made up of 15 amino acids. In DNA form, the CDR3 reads TGTGCCAGCAGCCCAAGCAGGAGTCGGAACACTGAAGCTTTCTTT. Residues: CASSPSRSRNTEAFF.

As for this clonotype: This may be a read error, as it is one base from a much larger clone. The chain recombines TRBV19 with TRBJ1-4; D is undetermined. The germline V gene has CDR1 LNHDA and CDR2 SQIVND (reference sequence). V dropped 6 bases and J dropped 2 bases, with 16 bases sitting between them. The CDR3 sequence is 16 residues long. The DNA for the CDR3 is TGTGCCAGTAGAATAAGACGAGGGAGGACTAATGAAAAACTGTTTTTT. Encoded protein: CASRIRRGRTNEKLFF. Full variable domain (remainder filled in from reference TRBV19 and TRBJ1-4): DGGITQSPKYLFRKEGQNVTLSCEQNLNHDAMYWYRQDPGQGLRLIYYSQIVNDFQKGDIAEGYSVSREKKESFPLTVTSAQKNPTAFYLCASRIRRGRTNEKLFFGSGTQLSVL.

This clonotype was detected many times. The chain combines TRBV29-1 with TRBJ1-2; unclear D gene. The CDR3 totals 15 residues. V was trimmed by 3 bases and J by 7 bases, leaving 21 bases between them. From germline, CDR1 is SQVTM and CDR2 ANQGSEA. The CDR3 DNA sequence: TGCAGCGTTGAGCTCCCGGGGTCAGGCGAAGGTGGCTACACCTTC. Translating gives CSVELPGSGEGGYTF.

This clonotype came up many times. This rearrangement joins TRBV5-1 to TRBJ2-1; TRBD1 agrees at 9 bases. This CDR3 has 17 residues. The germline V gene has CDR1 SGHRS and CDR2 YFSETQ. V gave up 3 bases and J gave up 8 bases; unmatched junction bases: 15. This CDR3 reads CASSSGQGTGTRHEQFF. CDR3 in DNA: TGCGCCAGCAGCTCCGGACAGGGGACGGGGACCAGACATGAGCAGTTCTTC.